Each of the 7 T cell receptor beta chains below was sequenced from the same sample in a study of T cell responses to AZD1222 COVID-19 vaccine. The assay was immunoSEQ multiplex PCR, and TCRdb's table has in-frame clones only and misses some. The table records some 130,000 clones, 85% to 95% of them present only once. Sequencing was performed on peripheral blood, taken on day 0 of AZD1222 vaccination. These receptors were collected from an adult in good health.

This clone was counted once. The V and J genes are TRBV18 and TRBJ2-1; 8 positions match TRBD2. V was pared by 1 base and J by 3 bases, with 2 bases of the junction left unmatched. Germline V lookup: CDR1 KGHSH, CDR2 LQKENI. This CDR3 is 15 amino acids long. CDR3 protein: CASSPLSGSYNEQFF. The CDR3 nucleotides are TGTGCCAGCTCACCACTGAGCGGGAGCTACAATGAGCAGTTCTTC.

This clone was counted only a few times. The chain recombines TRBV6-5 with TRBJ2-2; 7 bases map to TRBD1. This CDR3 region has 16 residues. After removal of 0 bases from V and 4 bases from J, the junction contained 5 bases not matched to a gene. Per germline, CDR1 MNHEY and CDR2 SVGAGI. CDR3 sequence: CASSYSGTEITGELFF. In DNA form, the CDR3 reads TGTGCCAGCAGTTACTCTGGGACAGAAATCACCGGGGAGCTGTTTTTT.

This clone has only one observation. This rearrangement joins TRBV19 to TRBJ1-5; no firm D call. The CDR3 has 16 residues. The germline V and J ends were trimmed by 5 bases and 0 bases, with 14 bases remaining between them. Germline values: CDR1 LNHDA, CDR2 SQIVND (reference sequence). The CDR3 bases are TGTGCCAGTAGTCCGGTAATCTTCTATAGCAATCAGCCCCAGCATTTT. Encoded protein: CASSPVIFYSNQPQHF.

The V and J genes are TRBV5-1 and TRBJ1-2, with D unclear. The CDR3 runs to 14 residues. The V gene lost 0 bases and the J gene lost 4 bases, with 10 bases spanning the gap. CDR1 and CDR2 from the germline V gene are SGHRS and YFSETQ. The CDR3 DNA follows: TGCGCCAGCAGCTTGGTACGGCCGGGCTATGGCTACACCTTC. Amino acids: CASSLVRPGYGYTF.

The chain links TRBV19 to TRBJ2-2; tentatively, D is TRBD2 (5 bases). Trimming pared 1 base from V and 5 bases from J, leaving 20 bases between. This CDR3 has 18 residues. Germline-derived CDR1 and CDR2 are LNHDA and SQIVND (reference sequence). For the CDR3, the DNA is TGTGCCAGTAGTATAGGATTCCCCGGGGAAGGGAAAACCGGGGAGCTGTTTTTT. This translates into CASSIGFPGEGKTGELFF.

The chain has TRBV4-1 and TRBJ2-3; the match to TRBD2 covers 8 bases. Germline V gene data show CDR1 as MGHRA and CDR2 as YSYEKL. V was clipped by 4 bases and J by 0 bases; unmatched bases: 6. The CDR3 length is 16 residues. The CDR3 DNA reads TGCGCCAGCAGCCGAGGACTAGCCCCTAGCACAGATACGCAGTATTTT. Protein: CASSRGLAPSTDTQYF.

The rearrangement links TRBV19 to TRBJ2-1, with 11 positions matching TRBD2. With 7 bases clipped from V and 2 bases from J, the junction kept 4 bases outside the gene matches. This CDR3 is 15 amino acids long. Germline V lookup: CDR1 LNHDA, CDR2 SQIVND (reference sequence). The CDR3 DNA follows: TGTGCCAGTAATCTAGCGGGAGGACCCTACAATGAGCAGTTCTTC. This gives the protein CASNLAGGPYNEQFF.